This T cell receptor beta chain derives from a study of beta chain features in type 1 diabetes. Study findings and constraints: People with Type 1 diabetes carried modestly yet significantly shorter TCRB CDR3s in all four CD4+ subsets.

Investigators reverse transcribed all isolated RNA, so they sequenced expressed TCRB transcripts. TCRdb keeps only in-frame clones here, not all; method: immunoSEQ multiplex PCR. The sample comprises under 300,000 clones, around 24% of which are singletons, and roughly 0.011% rests with the top ten. CDR1 is MNHEY and CDR2 is SVGAGI in the germline V gene. Germline trimming cut 6 bases from V and 3 bases from J; bases unmatched to any gene: 11. This CDR3 is built from 15 residues. A remark on this clone: The antigen is unknown.

This chain links TRBV6-5 with TRBJ2-7; 7 positions match TRBD1. The sequence derives from a woman in her 30s with type 1 diabetes. Sequencing was carried out using naive CD4+ T cells from blood. The CDR3 DNA is TGTGCCAGCAGCCAACAGGGGTTTCTCGGCTACGAGCAGTACTTC. It yields the protein CASSQQGFLGYEQYF.